This TCR beta chain was sequenced during a study of T-cell reconstitution after alpha-beta-depleted transplantation in children. TCRbeta library preparation incorporated unique molecular identifiers. TCRdb re-analysed the PCR reads in MiXCR, keeping a single row per CDR3 protein. Of about 400,000 distinct CDR3 sequences in the sample, roughly 21% were seen once. V dropped 7 bases and J dropped 1 base, with 9 bases sitting between them. Germline V lookup: CDR1 WSHSY, CDR2 SAAADI. CDR3 length: 13 residues. The receptor was isolated from a human donor who donated a stem cell graft to a child with acute myeloid leukemia. The material was PBMCs from the stem cell graft donor, obtained from the stem cell graft. J is TRBJ2-3 and V is TRBV10-2; D gene unclear. CDR3 coding DNA: TGCGCCAGCATTTCAACCGGCACAGATACGCAGTATTTT. This gives the protein CASISTGTDTQYF.